The 25 T cell receptor beta chains in this list originate from one sample, sequenced in a study of T cell repertoires in cytomegalovirus infection. Their specific antigens are unknown. MiXCR, applied by TCRdb to the reads, yields one record per CDR3 protein. This table holds more than 300,000 distinct CDR3 sequences, about 34% found once. The source material was cultured PBMCs, sampled from culture after CMV antigen stimulation. These receptors were collected from a human donor in good health (CMV status not recorded). Some clones in this sample may be carry-over from other donors' samples.

This clonotype showed up just a few times. The V call is TRBV7-6, the J call TRBJ2-5; 12 bases align to TRBD2. After removal of 8 bases from V and 4 bases from J, the junction contained 8 bases not matched to a gene. Germline V gene data show CDR1 as SGHVS and CDR2 as FNYEAQ. The length of the CDR3 is 15 residues. CDR3 DNA: TGTGCCAGCGCAGGGACTAGCGGGCGAACAGAGACCCAGTACTTC. This translates into CASAGTSGRTETQYF.

The CDR3 bases are TGCGCCAGCAGCCAATATACAGGGGGAGACCAGTACTTC. Its protein product is CASSQYTGGDQYF. The chain employs TRBV4-1 and TRBJ2-5; 8 bases map to TRBD1. This CDR3 contains 13 residues. CDR1 MGHRA and CDR2 YSYEKL come from the germline V gene. The junction had 6 bases not matched to a gene; V was cut back by 2 bases and J by 10 bases.

The rearrangement links TRBV11-2 to TRBJ1-5, with unresolved D. Between the trimmed V and J ends, which lost 5 bases and 4 bases, there was a span of 6 bases. There are 12 residues in the CDR3. Germline V lookup: CDR1 SGHAT, CDR2 FQNNGV. Here the CDR3 DNA reads TGTGCCAGCAGCCATCAAAATCAGCCCCAGCATTTT. Translating it yields CASSHQNQPQHF.

This clonotype was seen at least ten times. The V and J genes are TRBV7-2 and TRBJ1-2; D remains unclear. The V gene's germline CDR1 is SGHTA and CDR2 FQGNSA. Trimming left V 4 bases short and J 5 bases short, with 8 bases between. This CDR3 spans 12 amino acids. This chain's CDR3 is CASSYEQYGYTF. CDR3 coding DNA: TGTGCCAGCAGCTATGAGCAGTATGGCTACACCTTC.

V usage is TRBV7-2 and J usage is TRBJ2-2; TRBD2 aligns across 13 bases. V dropped 5 bases and J dropped 4; count of bases not matched to a gene: 13. Germline CDR1 reads SGHTA; CDR2 reads FQGNSA. This CDR3 contains 19 residues. CDR3 in DNA: TGTGCCAGCAGCCCCCACCGGACTAGCGGGAGAGGGAGCACCGGGGAGCTGTTTTTT. This codes for CASSPHRTSGRGSTGELFF.

A few counts support this clonotype. The chain has TRBV7-6 and TRBJ2-7; 12 positions agree with TRBD1. The length of the CDR3 is 20 residues. V lost 4 bases and J lost 2; bases outside the gene matches: 18. Per the germline V gene, CDR1 is SGHVS and CDR2 is FNYEAQ. The CDR3 protein is CASSSSTGTGGEREAYEQYF. The CDR3 DNA follows: TGTGCCAGCAGCTCTTCGACCGGGACAGGGGGCGAGCGGGAGGCCTACGAGCAGTACTTC. Variable domain in full (rest from reference TRBV7-6 and TRBJ2-7): GAGVSQSPRYKVTKRGQDVALRCDPISGHVSLYWYRQALGQGPEFLTYFNYEAQQDKSGLPNDRFSAERPEGSISTLTIQRTEQRDSAMYRCASSSSTGTGGEREAYEQYFGPGTRLTVT.

This clonotype was detected only a few times. The genes are TRBV7-2 and TRBJ1-2; no clear D. Trimming removed 0 bases from V and 7 bases from J, with 9 bases in between. CDR1 is SGHTA, CDR2 FQGNSA, per germline. This CDR3 comprises 13 residues. The DNA for the CDR3 is TGTGCCAGCAGCTTAGCAGGGTTGGGTGGCTACACCTTC. This sequence encodes CASSLAGLGGYTF.

This clonotype was picked up a small number of times. Here the CDR3 reads CASSQGIGHLNTEAFF. Here the CDR3 DNA reads TGCGCCAGCAGCCAAGGAATAGGACATTTGAACACTGAAGCTTTCTTT. J is TRBJ1-1 and V is TRBV4-1; tentative D call: TRBD1 (5 bases). This CDR3 has 16 residues. Germline CDR1 reads MGHRA; CDR2 reads YSYEKL. Between the trimmed V and J ends, which lost 1 base and 0 bases, there was a span of 12 bases.

This chain links TRBV5-6 with TRBJ1-1; 9 positions agree with TRBD1. The germline CDR1 and CDR2 sequences are SGHDT and YYEEEE. J gave up 4 bases and V 4 bases, and 8 bases lay outside the gene matches. The CDR3 sequence is 15 residues long. This CDR3 is CASSLETGGSTEAFF. CDR3 sequence (DNA): TGTGCCAGCAGCCTCGAAACAGGGGGCTCCACTGAAGCTTTCTTT.

The V call is TRBV6-2 or TRBV6-3, the J call TRBJ2-7; TRBD2 matches at 8 bases. The germline V gene has CDR1 MNHEY and CDR2 SVGEGT. The ends lost 7 bases at V and 9 bases at J; junction bases unmatched: 17. This CDR3 contains 15 residues. The CDR3 nucleotides are TGTGCCAGCACGCCAGAGGGAGCGGGAGAAAAGGTGCAGTACGTC. This encodes CASTPEGAGEKVQYV.

The chain links TRBV5-1 to TRBJ2-7; 10 bases fit TRBD2. V lost 5 bases and J lost 6; bases outside the gene matches: 11. The CDR3 has 15 amino acids. The germline CDR1 and CDR2 sequences are SGHRS and YFSETQ. The CDR3 region has the DNA TGCGCCAGCAGACCTTTAGCGGGAGGTTTGTCCGAGCAGTACTTC. As protein: CASRPLAGGLSEQYF.

This clonotype has just a few counts. This chain uses TRBV7-8 with TRBJ1-5; D uncertain. The germline V gene has CDR1 SGHVS and CDR2 FQNEAQ. Trimming took off 2 bases at V and 2 bases at J, with 13 bases between the two ends. There are 16 residues in the CDR3. The CDR3 loop is CASSLSRSWGNQPQHF. CDR3 in DNA: TGTGCCAGCAGCTTAAGTAGGTCGTGGGGCAATCAGCCCCAGCATTTT.

With regard to this clonotype: One end of the junction does not line up with germline, which may come from a read error. This chain links TRBV6-1 with TRBJ2-7, with TRBD2 identical over 10 bases. The CDR3 contains 14 residues. In germline, CDR1 is MNHNS, CDR2 SASEGT. DNA of the CDR3: TGTGCCAGCAGTCAAGCGGGAGGGCCATACGAGCAGTACTTC. This sequence encodes CASSQAGGPYEQYF.

The chain has TRBV4-1 and TRBJ1-1; tentatively, D is TRBD1 (5 bases). Per germline, CDR1 MGHRA and CDR2 YSYEKL. This CDR3 comprises 14 residues. Trimming shortened V by 3 bases and J by 5 bases, and 13 bases separated the two germline ends. The CDR3 reads CASSHPWGGTEAFF. The CDR3 nucleotides are TGCGCCAGCAGCCACCCCTGGGGGGGAACTGAAGCTTTCTTT.

The chain has TRBV7-9 and TRBJ2-2, with 12 bases aligning to TRBD1. CDR3 length: 16 amino acids. V was clipped by 4 bases and J by 6 bases; unmatched bases: 6. Germline V gene sequence: CDR1 SEHNR, CDR2 FQNEAQ (reference sequence). Written as DNA, the CDR3 is TGTGCCAGCAGCTCCCGGGACAGGGGGCTTTCCGGGGAGCTGTTTTTT. It is translated as CASSSRDRGLSGELFF. Drawing the rest from reference TRBV7-9 and TRBJ2-2, the complete variable domain is DTGVSQNPRHKITKRGQNVTFRCDPISEHNRLYWYRQTLGQGPEFLTYFQNEAQLEKSRLLSDRFSAERPKGSFSTLEIQRTEQGDSAMYLCASSSRDRGLSGELFFGEGSRLTVL.

This clonotype occurred many times. The chain combines TRBV7-2 with TRBJ2-1, with 8 bases lining up with TRBD1. The junction had 3 bases not matched to a gene; V was cut back by 4 bases and J by 4 bases. There are 14 residues in the CDR3. Germline V gene data show CDR1 as SGHTA and CDR2 as FQGNSA. CDR3 protein: CASSSRQGYNEQFF. In nucleotides, the CDR3 is TGTGCCAGCAGCTCCCGACAGGGGTACAATGAGCAGTTCTTC.

The V gene is TRBV15, the J gene TRBJ1-2, with no clear D. V was trimmed by 0 bases and J by 7 bases, leaving 12 bases between them. Germline CDR1 reads LNHNV; CDR2 reads YYDKDF (reference sequence). The CDR3 runs 14 residues. For the CDR3, the DNA is TGTGCCACCAGCAGAGATTTCGGTTCGTTTGGCTACACCTTC. Translating it yields CATSRDFGSFGYTF.

This rearrangement joins TRBV6-5 to TRBJ2-5; the match to TRBD1 covers 7 bases. Germline V lookup: CDR1 MNHEY, CDR2 SVGAGI. The J segment lost 5 bases and the V segment lost 2 bases, leaving 14 bases of the junction unmatched. The CDR3 runs 17 residues. CDR3 loop: CASSYGSLTGRGETQYF. CDR3 nucleotides: TGTGCCAGCAGTTACGGGTCTCTGACAGGGCGAGGGGAGACCCAGTACTTC.

V usage is TRBV24-1 and J usage is TRBJ2-3; 9 positions match TRBD1. This CDR3 has 17 residues. Germline V CDR1 and CDR2: KGHDR, SFDVKD. The junction had 12 bases not matched to a gene; V was cut back by 6 bases and J by 3 bases. CDR3: CATSSLRTGAVTDTQYF. The CDR3 coding sequence is TGTGCCACCAGTTCTCTTAGGACAGGGGCTGTAACAGATACGCAGTATTTT.

In this sample, this clonotype turned up a few times. The V and J genes are TRBV7-9 and TRBJ1-2; the D gene is possibly TRBD1 (6 bases). Germline CDR1 and CDR2: SEHNR and FQNEAQ (reference sequence). The CDR3 sequence is 15 residues long. The V end was cut by 5 bases, the J end by 5 bases, with 18 bases between. The CDR3 here is CASSQEGDAWYGYTF. The CDR3 DNA follows: TGTGCCAGCAGCCAGGAGGGGGATGCGTGGTATGGCTACACCTTC.

This chain joins TRBV4-1 and TRBJ2-1; D call uncertain. The V end lost 0 bases, the J end lost 9 bases, and 12 bases lay between the germline ends. Germline V lookup: CDR1 MGHRA, CDR2 YSYEKL. The CDR3 extends over 14 amino acids. The CDR3 nucleotides are TGCGCCAGCAGCCAAGATTTCTCCCCGGGTGAGCAGTTCTTC. It translates to CASSQDFSPGEQFF.

This clonotype showed up just a few times. For the CDR3, the DNA is TGTGCCAGCTCCACGGGGGACCTGAGCCCTAACTATGGCTACACCTTC. Protein sequence: CASSTGDLSPNYGYTF. The gene calls are TRBV12-3 or TRBV12-4 and TRBJ1-2; maybe TRBD1 (5 bases). V was cut by 8 bases and J by 0 bases, with 19 bases left in between. This CDR3 has 16 residues.

The V call is TRBV12-3 or TRBV12-4, the J call TRBJ1-2; D not certain. The CDR3 runs to 12 residues. V was trimmed by 6 bases and J by 9 bases, leaving 14 bases between them. The CDR3 spells CASRDSVGRYTF. CDR3 DNA sequence: TGTGCCAGCAGGGACTCGGTCGGGCGCTACACCTTC.

The chain uses TRBV19 and TRBJ1-1; 7 nucleotides align to TRBD1. CDR3 length equals 14 residues. Germline loops: CDR1 LNHDA, CDR2 SQIVND (reference sequence). Unmatched junction bases numbered 9, after V lost 10 bases and J lost 1 base. CDR3 sequence reads: CATPTGPTNTEAFF. The CDR3 DNA sequence: TGTGCCACCCCGACAGGGCCAACGAACACTGAAGCTTTCTTT.

This clonotype was counted a few times. The chain recombines TRBV29-1 with TRBJ2-2, with D maybe TRBD2 (5 bases). There are 14 residues in the CDR3. The V end was cut by 4 bases, the J end by 0 bases, with 9 bases between. The germline V gene has CDR1 SQVTM and CDR2 ANQGSEA. The CDR3 DNA follows: TGCAGCGTTGGGACTTCTACGAACACCGGGGAGCTGTTTTTT. It encodes CSVGTSTNTGELFF.